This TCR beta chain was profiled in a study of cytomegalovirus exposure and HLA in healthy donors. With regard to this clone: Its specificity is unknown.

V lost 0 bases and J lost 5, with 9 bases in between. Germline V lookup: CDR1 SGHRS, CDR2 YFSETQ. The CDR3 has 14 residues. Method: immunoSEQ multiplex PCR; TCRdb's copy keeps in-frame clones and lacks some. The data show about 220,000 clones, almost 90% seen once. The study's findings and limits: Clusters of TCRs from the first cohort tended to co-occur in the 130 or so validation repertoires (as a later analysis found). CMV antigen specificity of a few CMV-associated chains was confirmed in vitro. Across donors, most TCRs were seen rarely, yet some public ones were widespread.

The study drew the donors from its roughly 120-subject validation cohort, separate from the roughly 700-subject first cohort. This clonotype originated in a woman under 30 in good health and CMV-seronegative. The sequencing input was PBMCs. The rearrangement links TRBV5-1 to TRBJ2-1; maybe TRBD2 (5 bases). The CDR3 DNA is TGCGCCAGCAGCTTGGCGGGGTTGGACAATGAGCAGTTCTTC. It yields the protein CASSLAGLDNEQFF. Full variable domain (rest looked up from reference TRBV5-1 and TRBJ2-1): KAGVTQTPRYLIKTRGQQVTLSCSPISGHRSVSWYQQTPGQGLQFLFEYFSETQRNKGNFPGRFSGRQFSNSRSEMNVSTLELGDSALYLCASSLAGLDNEQFFGPGTRLTVL.